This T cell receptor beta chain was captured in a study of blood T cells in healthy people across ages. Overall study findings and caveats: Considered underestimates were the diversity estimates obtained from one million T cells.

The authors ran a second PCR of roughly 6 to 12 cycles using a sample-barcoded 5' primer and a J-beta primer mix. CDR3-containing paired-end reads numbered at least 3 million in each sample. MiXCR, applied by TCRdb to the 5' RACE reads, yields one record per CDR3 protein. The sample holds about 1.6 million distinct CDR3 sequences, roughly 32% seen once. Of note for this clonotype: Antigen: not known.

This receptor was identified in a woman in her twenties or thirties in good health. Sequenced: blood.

In DNA form, the CDR3 reads TGTGCCAGCAGCCCGACCCAGAAAGAGACCCAGTTCTTC. It specifies CASSPTQKETQFF. This rearrangement joins TRBV7-3 to TRBJ2-1; D remains ambiguous. Germline V gene data show CDR1 as SGHTA and CDR2 as FQGTGA. The V gene lost 5 bases and the J gene lost 13 bases, with 18 bases spanning the gap. This CDR3 comprises 13 residues.